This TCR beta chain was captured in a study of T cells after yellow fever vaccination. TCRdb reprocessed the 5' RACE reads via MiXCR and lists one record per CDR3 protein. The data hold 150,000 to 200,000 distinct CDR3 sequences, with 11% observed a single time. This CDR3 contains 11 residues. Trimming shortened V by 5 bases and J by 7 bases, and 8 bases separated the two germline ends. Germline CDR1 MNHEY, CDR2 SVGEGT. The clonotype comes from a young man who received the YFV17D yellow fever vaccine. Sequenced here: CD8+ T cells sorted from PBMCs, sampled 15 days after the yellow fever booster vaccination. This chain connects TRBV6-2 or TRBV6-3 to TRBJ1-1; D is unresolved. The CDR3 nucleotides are TGTGCCAGCAGTGTCGGACTTGAAGCTTTCTTT. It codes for CASSVGLEAFF.